A selection of T cell receptor beta chains follows, all from one sample in a study of blood T cell repertoires in COVID-19. The method was immunoSEQ multiplex PCR; TCRdb's version includes in-frame clones alone and lacks a portion of them. The sample contains around 200,000 clones, about 85% of which appear only once. The sample was peripheral blood. The source is a woman between 18 and 29 years old who had recovered from COVID-19. CDR3s include the opening cysteine and the closing phenylalanine or tryptophan. D genes are given only for firm matches. The size field is filled for only some rows; it gives once, few, many or a size class.

cdr3_nt	cdr3_aa	d_call	cdr3_length	v_call	clone_size	j_call
TGTGCCAGTAGTATAGATCGGACAGGGGGGGCCTATGGCTACACCTTC	CASSIDRTGGAYGYTF	TRBD1	16	TRBV19	-	TRBJ1-2
TGTGCCAGCAGCTTGGCCGTACAGAATACGCAGTATTTT	CASSLAVQNTQYF	-	13	TRBV5-4	-	TRBJ2-3
TGCAGCGTCAGACTAGCGGGAGCCTACGAGCAGTACTTC	CSVRLAGAYEQYF	TRBD2	13	TRBV29-1	few	TRBJ2-7
TGTGCCAGCAGCTTCGCGAGGCAGAATGAAAAACTGTTTTTT	CASSFARQNEKLFF	-	14	TRBV6-5	few	TRBJ1-4
TGTGCCAGCAGACAGGGCTCTGGAAACACCATATATTTT	CASRQGSGNTIYF	-	13	TRBV11-2	-	TRBJ1-3
TGTGCCAGCAGTTCCAGGACAGGGCTTAGCAATCAGCCCCAGCATTTT	CASSSRTGLSNQPQHF	TRBD1	16	TRBV27	-	TRBJ1-5
TGTGCCAGCAGCCCGGGGGAGACGGCCCAAACCTTC	CASSPGETAQTF	-	12	TRBV11-2	-	TRBJ1-2
TGTGCCAGCAGTTACTCGATCAGAGGGGGCTACACCTTC	CASSYSIRGGYTF	-	13	TRBV6-5	-	TRBJ1-2
TGCGCCAGCAGCTTGGTGGGGGGGATCACAGATACGCAGTATTTT	CASSLVGGITDTQYF	TRBD2	15	TRBV5-1	-	TRBJ2-3
TGTGCCTGGAATGTTGGGACTAGCGGTATCAATGAGCAGTTCTTC	CAWNVGTSGINEQFF	TRBD2	15	TRBV30	-	TRBJ2-1
TGTGCCACCAGGTTAGCGAACACCGGGGAGCTGTTTTTT	CATRLANTGELFF	-	13	TRBV24-1	-	TRBJ2-2
TGTGCCAGCAGCTTACAGGACAGGGCGGGAGAGACCCAGTACTTC	CASSLQDRAGETQYF	TRBD1	15	TRBV7-2	-	TRBJ2-5
TGCAGCGCCATGAGACGGAGCTCCTACAATGAGCAGTTCTTC	CSAMRRSSYNEQFF	-	14	TRBV29-1	-	TRBJ2-1
TGTGCCAGCAGTCGCAAACCGGGACAGCGGGAGACCCAGTACTTC	CASSRKPGQRETQYF	TRBD1	15	TRBV6-5	-	TRBJ2-5
TGTGCCAGCAGCGCCAACCTCGGGACAGGGAATGGCACCGGGGAGCTGTTTTTT	CASSANLGTGNGTGELFF	TRBD1	18	TRBV3-1/TRBV3-2	-	TRBJ2-2
TGTGCCAGCAGCTGGGGAACTAGAGAAAAACTGTTTTTT	CASSWGTREKLFF	-	13	TRBV13	-	TRBJ1-4
TGCGCCAGCAGTGAGGGGCAGAACACCGGGGAGCTGTTTTTT	CASSEGQNTGELFF	-	14	TRBV10-1	-	TRBJ2-2
TGTGCCAGCAGTCACTACCGGCAGGATCAGCCCCAGCATTTT	CASSHYRQDQPQHF	-	14	TRBV6-2/TRBV6-3	-	TRBJ1-5
TGCAGTGGCAGCGGGGGGAGGGGCTACACCTTC	CSGSGGRGYTF	-	11	TRBV20-1	-	TRBJ1-2
TGCGCCAGCAGCTTGGGTCCGGGAGCAACCTACAATGAGCAGTTCTTC	CASSLGPGATYNEQFF	-	16	TRBV5-1	-	TRBJ2-1
TGTGCCAGCGGGGAGGCCTACGAGCAGTACTTC	CASGEAYEQYF	-	11	TRBV12-3/TRBV12-4	-	TRBJ2-7
TGTGCCAGCAGTACCTCTGGGCGGGGGGGATCCTACGAGCAGTACTTC	CASSTSGRGGSYEQYF	TRBD2	16	TRBV28	-	TRBJ2-7
TGTGCCAGCAGGACCGCAGGGGGCACTGAAGCTTTCTTT	CASRTAGGTEAFF	TRBD1	13	TRBV12-3/TRBV12-4	-	TRBJ1-1
TGTGCCAGCAGCTTAGAAAGCTCGAGGGTCTCTGGCTACACCTTC	CASSLESSRVSGYTF	-	15	TRBV7-6	-	TRBJ1-2
TGTGCCAGCAGCTTAGGTCCAGGGGGCGCCTATGGCTACACCTTC	CASSLGPGGAYGYTF	TRBD1	15	TRBV7-9	-	TRBJ1-2
TGTGCTAGTGGTTTATATAAGGGCGGGTACACTGAAGCTTTCTTT	CASGLYKGGYTEAFF	-	15	TRBV12-5	-	TRBJ1-1
TGCAGCGGCACAGGTTCACAAGAGACCCAGTACTTC	CSGTGSQETQYF	-	12	TRBV29-1	-	TRBJ2-5
TGCGCCAGCAGCCGAGATCCTCCGGGACTAGCGGGAGTCACCCCCTACAATGAGCAGTTCTTC	CASSRDPPGLAGVTPYNEQFF	TRBD2	21	TRBV5-1	-	TRBJ2-1
TGTGCCAGCAGTCAGGTGTATGAGCAGTTCTTC	CASSQVYEQFF	-	11	TRBV12-3/TRBV12-4	once	TRBJ2-1
TGCGCCAGCAGCTTAGGGCGGGGAACCATGAGCTCCTACGAGCAGTACTTC	CASSLGRGTMSSYEQYF	-	17	TRBV5-1	-	TRBJ2-7
TGTGCCAGCAGCTTTTTTGTAGGGACTAGCGGTTCCTACGAGCAGTACTTC	CASSFFVGTSGSYEQYF	TRBD2	17	TRBV7-9	-	TRBJ2-7
TGTGCCACTCACGCAGGGGGCACTGAAGCTTTCTTT	CATHAGGTEAFF	TRBD1	12	TRBV19	-	TRBJ1-1
TGTGCCAGCAGTTTATTCGCTGGACTAGCGGGGAACACCGGGGAGCTGTTTTTT	CASSLFAGLAGNTGELFF	TRBD2	18	TRBV27	-	TRBJ2-2
TGTGCCAGCAGCATAGGGGAGGGACAACTGAACACTGAAGCTTTCTTT	CASSIGEGQLNTEAFF	-	16	TRBV6-6	-	TRBJ1-1
TGTGCCAGCAGCGCCAGGGTTTCAGATACGCAGTATTTT	CASSARVSDTQYF	-	13	TRBV9	-	TRBJ2-3
TGCGCCAGCAGCCTAACAGGGGGCGGTGGTCAGCCCCAGCATTTT	CASSLTGGGGQPQHF	TRBD1	15	TRBV5-1	-	TRBJ1-5
TGTGCCAGCAGTTACCCGAGACAGGGGAACACTGAAGCTTTCTTT	CASSYPRQGNTEAFF	TRBD1	15	TRBV6-2/TRBV6-3	-	TRBJ1-1
TGTGCCAGCACCCAGGGGTACGGAAAACTGTTTTTT	CASTQGYGKLFF	-	12	TRBV7-9	-	TRBJ1-4
TGTGCCAGCAGGGAGGGACAGGGGGCCGTTCCCCTCCACTTT	CASREGQGAVPLHF	TRBD1	14	TRBV2	few	TRBJ1-6
TGTGCCAGCAGTGAATCACTGGGTGGCGGCGGCGGGGAGCTGTTTTTT	CASSESLGGGGGELFF	-	16	TRBV25-1	-	TRBJ2-2
TGTGCCAGCTCCCCACAGGGAGGAGCGGCTTCTAAACATGAAAAACTGTTTTTT	CASSPQGGAASKHEKLFF	-	18	TRBV18	-	TRBJ1-4
TGCGCCAGCAGCCAAGATGGGGGGGAAGGCACAGATACGCAGTATTTT	CASSQDGGEGTDTQYF	TRBD2	16	TRBV4-3	few	TRBJ2-3
TGTGCCAGCAGCGCCCAGGACAGGGTAACTGAAGCTTTCTTT	CASSAQDRVTEAFF	TRBD1	14	TRBV5-4	few	TRBJ1-1
TGTGCCAGCAAGACCACTAGCGGGAGTCCCGAGCAGTACTTC	CASKTTSGSPEQYF	TRBD2	14	TRBV27	-	TRBJ2-7
TGTGCCTGGGTACAGGGAGCTTTCGGCTACACCTTC	CAWVQGAFGYTF	-	12	TRBV30	-	TRBJ1-2
TGTGCCAGCAGCTTGGAGTACGCCAGCTACAATGAGCAGTTCTTC	CASSLEYASYNEQFF	-	15	TRBV5-6	once	TRBJ2-1
TGTGCCAGCAGCTACCCGACAGGAGTGAACACTGAAGCTTTCTTT	CASSYPTGVNTEAFF	-	15	TRBV13	-	TRBJ1-1
TGTGCCACCAGAGCGAGATTGGCGGGTCCCAAGGGAAATGAGCAGTTCTTC	CATRARLAGPKGNEQFF	-	17	TRBV24-1	once	TRBJ2-1
TGTGCCAGCAGCTTAAATTTGTTCCCGACTGAAGCTTTCTTT	CASSLNLFPTEAFF	-	14	TRBV7-3	-	TRBJ1-1
TGTGCCAGCAGCCCCGGACTGAACAATCAGCCCCAGCATTTT	CASSPGLNNQPQHF	-	14	TRBV7-9	-	TRBJ1-5
TGTGCCTGGAGTGTAGGGACAGTTGACAATCAGCCCCAGCATTTT	CAWSVGTVDNQPQHF	TRBD1	15	TRBV30	-	TRBJ1-5
TGTGCCAGCAGAACGGCCCTGGGAGGTGGCGGGGAGCTGTTTTTT	CASRTALGGGGELFF	-	15	TRBV6-1	-	TRBJ2-2
TGCAGCGTTGAAGCTAGCGGGAGCTACGAGCAGTACTTC	CSVEASGSYEQYF	TRBD2	13	TRBV29-1	-	TRBJ2-7